This TCR beta chain is from a study of blood T cells in healthy people across ages. Then a second PCR, running roughly 7 to 11 cycles, was carried out with a sample-barcoded 5' primer and a J-beta primer mix. A template-switch adaptor with 12 random nucleotides tagged each cDNA molecule. TCRdb redid the calling of the 5' RACE reads with MiXCR, one entry per CDR3 protein. The table shows fewer than 2,000,000 distinct CDR3 sequences, with about 31% occurring only once. Around 9.5 milliliters of peripheral blood were drawn from each donor. At least 5.5 micrograms of total RNA were extracted per sample. Germline CDR1 and CDR2: LNHDA and SQIVND (reference sequence). V lost 0 bases and J lost 2, with 17 bases in between. The CDR3 consists of 18 residues.

Sequenced material: blood. This sequence joins TRBV19 and TRBJ2-1; no firm D call. The sequence derives from a woman aged 25 to 39 in good health. CDR3 sequence reads: CASSIDLFGLSPYNEQFF. The CDR3 coding sequence is TGTGCCAGTAGTATAGATCTATTTGGGCTAAGCCCCTACAATGAGCAGTTCTTC.